The source of this T cell receptor beta chain is a study of siplizumab effects on memory and regulatory T cells (dated by TCRdb to the late 2010s). Context from the whole study: The effect of the anti-CD2 antibody siplizumab on alloreactive T-cell subsets was examined in allogeneic mixed lymphocyte reactions constructed from human PBMCs. Overall study outcomes, separate from this receptor: Among mappable alloreactive CD4+ clones, the Treg-derived fraction averaged approximately 72% with siplizumab versus around 25% in control reactions. Siplizumab significantly reduced the cumulative frequency of alloreactive sequences traceable to unstimulated CD4+ memory T cells. Whether proliferating Tregs from siplizumab cultures actually had suppressive function was not functionally confirmed. A naive or memory phenotype could not be assigned to roughly 75-95% of proliferating CD4+ or CD8+ clones. Unstimulated naive T cells appeared more diverse than memory T cells, and naive cells seemed to contribute substantially to the alloresponse. Because sequences at frequencies below about 10^-5 were poorly captured, only a minor fraction of alloreactive clones could be mapped back to unstimulated subsets.

CDR1 and CDR2 (KGHSH, LQKENI) derive from the germline V gene. V sheds 4 bases and J sheds 0 bases, leaving 8 bases between their ends. Measured from the cysteine to the phenylalanine, the CDR3 is 14 residues long. Only CDR3 DNA remains: 42 bases, in frame from the first base. This clone was counted between two and nine times. Its target antigen remains unknown. Within one base of it there is no much larger clone, and no base qualities were kept. TCRbeta CDR3 sequencing was performed on sorted unstimulated T cells and on proliferating T cells recovered from mixed lymphocyte reactions. Fresh whole blood from ten HLA-typed healthy donors served as the source for isolating PBMCs. To map where alloreactive clones came from, CD4+ non-regulatory T cells in the unstimulated state were FACS-sorted. Library prep was done by the immunoSEQ multiplex PCR assay. Each sample had 85,000 to 100,000 TCR templates assayed by the deep sequencing platform. Genomic DNA extracted from sorted T cells was the material used for TCRbeta CDR3 sequencing. In the original analysis: The R programming language was used for the clonal analysis of the TCRbeta CDR3 data. Unstimulated samples were compared with post-reaction CFSE-low samples to define alloreactive CD4+ and CD8+ clones. By matching sequences to the repertoires of sorted unstimulated Treg and non-Treg cells, each alloreactive CD4+ clone was assigned a regulatory or non-regulatory origin. Sourced from immuneACCESS, this table was stored by TCRdb with only in-frame sequences that have V and J called. A share of the clones is absent; for the studies checked, an unresolved V gene accounts for under half, and the remainder has no known explanation. The V and J calls and clone size come from that table; D and trimming were worked out from the DNA. The sample table holds 95,000 to 100,000 clones, of which about nine tenths were seen once. Together, the top ten hold about 12% of the sample.

The rearranged segments are TRBV18 and TRBJ2-3; the D gene cannot be resolved reliably. This TCR came from a human donor in good health. The sample consisted of non-Treg CD4+ T cells sorted from blood. The cell subset or site tag for this specimen amounts to: FACS-sorted unstimulated CD4+ non-regulatory T cells. CDR3 sequence: CASSRAGSTDTQYF. Here is the DNA: TGTGCCAGCTCACGGGCCGGAAGCACAGATACGCAGTATTTT.